This T cell receptor beta chain was identified during a study of OX40 agonist ivuxolimab in advanced cancers. Study overall: People who had prior anti-PD-1, anti-PD-L1 or anti-CTLA-4 therapy could take part, and about 40% had some.

The V gene's germline CDR1 is SGHVS and CDR2 FQNEAQ. This CDR3 is 13 amino acids long. The V gene lost 1 base and the J gene lost 6 bases, with 9 bases spanning the gap. Sequencing used immunoSEQ multiplex PCR; TCRdb keeps in-frame clones, though not all of them. Here the sample spans tens of thousands of clones, 83% being singletons. The clonotype was recovered from an adult with an advanced solid tumor such as melanoma, head and neck, liver or kidney cancer. Specimen: CD4+ or CD8+ T cells sorted from blood, collected in a trial of the OX40 agonist ivuxolimab. This chain joins TRBV7-8 and TRBJ1-1; D uncertain. The CDR3: CASSLVSGAEAFF. Here the CDR3 DNA reads TGTGCCAGCAGCTTAGTTTCGGGAGCTGAAGCTTTCTTT.